These 16 T cell receptor beta chains share one sample of origin, sequenced in a study of blood T cells in healthy people across ages. Then a second PCR, running roughly 7 to 11 cycles, was carried out with a sample-barcoded 5' primer and a J-beta primer mix. Using its own MiXCR run on the 5' RACE reads, TCRdb lists one record per CDR3 protein. The sample has over 600,000 distinct CDR3 sequences; about half are singletons. Sequencing input: blood. The receptors originated from a man of 80 years or more in good health.

The chain uses TRBV6-5 and TRBJ2-1; TRBD2 is a possible D gene (6 bases). The CDR3 length is 16 residues. CDR1 and CDR2 from the germline V gene are MNHEY and SVGAGI. V lost 6 bases and J lost 7, with 22 bases in between. The CDR3 DNA reads TGTGCCAGCAGCATTATAGCGGAGAGCCCTCTGAATGAGCAGTTCTTC. Its translation is CASSIIAESPLNEQFF.

The V call is TRBV7-9, the J call TRBJ1-5; possible D gene TRBD1, 5 bases. V gave up 5 bases and J gave up 5 bases, with 16 bases separating them. The CDR3 sequence is 15 residues long. CDR1 is SEHNR, CDR2 FQNEAQ, per germline (reference sequence). The CDR3 loop reads CASSPLRGVDQPQHF. The DNA for the CDR3 is TGTGCCAGCAGCCCACTTCGAGGGGTGGATCAGCCCCAGCATTTT.

The table lists this clonotype with a few counts. This sequence joins TRBV2 and TRBJ2-5, with 14 bases aligning to TRBD2. The junction had 8 bases not matched to a gene; V was cut back by 3 bases and J by 11 bases. CDR1 SNHLY and CDR2 FYNNEI come from the germline V gene. This CDR3 contains 15 residues. CDR3 bases: TGTGCCAGCAGTGAGGAGGGACTAGCGGGAGTTGAGCAGTACTTC. Its protein product is CASSEEGLAGVEQYF.

Concerning this clonotype itself: An end of the junction differs from the germline gene, which may be a read error. The chain recombines TRBV5-1 with TRBJ2-7, with D perhaps matching TRBD1 (6 bases). This CDR3 is built from 14 residues. The germline V gene has CDR1 SGHRS and CDR2 YFSETQ. The DNA for the CDR3 is TGCACCAGCAGCTTGCCAGGGGCTCCCTACGAGCAGTACTTC. This encodes CTSSLPGAPYEQYF. Full variable domain (rest looked up from reference TRBV5-1 and TRBJ2-7): KAGVTQTPRYLIKTRGQQVTLSCSPISGHRSVSWYQQTPGQGLQFLFEYFSETQRNKGNFPGRFSGRQFSNSRSEMNVSTLELGDSALYLCTSSLPGAPYEQYFGPGTRLTVT.

The CDR3 nucleotides are TGTGCCAGCACTGATGGACTCCAGACGCAGTATTTT. The encoded protein is CASTDGLQTQYF. The gene calls are TRBV2 and TRBJ2-3; the D gene is possibly TRBD2 (5 bases). Germline CDR1 and CDR2: SNHLY and FYNNEI. The CDR3 is made up of 12 amino acids. Deletions cut 7 bases from V and 9 bases from J, with 14 bases between.

DNA for the CDR3: TGTGCCAGCAGCGTTCTAGCGGGAGGGGGGACAGAGACCCAGTACTTC. Its translation: CASSVLAGGGTETQYF. This chain links TRBV9 with TRBJ2-5; 12 positions agree with TRBD2. This CDR3 has 16 amino acids. J lost 4 bases, V lost 2 bases, and 6 bases had no gene match. Germline-derived CDR1 and CDR2 are SGDLS and YYNGEE. Filled out from reference TRBV9 and TRBJ2-5, the complete variable domain reads DSGVTQTPKHLITATGQRVTLRCSPRSGDLSVYWYQQSLDQGLQFLIQYYNGEERAKGNILERFSAQQFPDLHSELNLSSLELGDSALYFCASSVLAGGGTETQYFGPGTRLLVL.

This clonotype was seen only a few times. The chain links TRBV7-6 to TRBJ2-3; D not certain. V dropped 4 bases and J dropped 7 bases, with 15 bases sitting between them. The CDR3 is made up of 14 amino acids. The germline CDR1 and CDR2 sequences are SGHVS and FNYEAQ. The CDR3 sequence is CASSYLPPRNTQYF. As DNA, the CDR3 is TGTGCCAGCAGCTACCTACCTCCGCGGAATACGCAGTATTTT.

This clonotype has only a few counts. This chain connects TRBV20-1 to TRBJ1-5; D remains unclear. CDR3 length: 13 amino acids. Germline V gene sequence: CDR1 DFQATT, CDR2 SNEGSKA (reference sequence). The V and J ends lost 6 bases and 2 bases respectively, with 11 bases between them. Written as DNA, the CDR3 is TGCAGTGCCAAAGGGCAGGGCAATCAGCCCCAGCATTTT. It is translated as CSAKGQGNQPQHF.

To note about this clonotype: Relative to the germline gene, one junction end is altered; a read error may explain this. This rearrangement joins TRBV11-2 to TRBJ2-3; the match to TRBD2 covers 11 bases. The germline V gene encodes CDR1 SGHAT and CDR2 FQNNGV. CDR3 length: 20 amino acids. The CDR3 reads CASSLGPVLAGVFGTETQYF. The DNA of the CDR3 is TGTGCCAGCAGCTTAGGCCCCGTACTAGCGGGAGTTTTTGGCACAGAGACGCAGTATTTT.

The rearrangement links TRBV20-1 to TRBJ2-7, with 8 bases lining up with TRBD1. With the DNA end fitting TRBJ2-5 better, the J assignment may be wrong. The CDR3 totals 13 residues. Germline V lookup: CDR1 DFQATT, CDR2 SNEGSKA (reference sequence). CDR3 DNA: TGCAGTGCACCGGGACAGGAGGTGGAGACCCAGTACTTC. This sequence encodes CSAPGQEVETQYF.

The rearrangement joins TRBV9 to TRBJ2-1; D gene ambiguous. This CDR3 comprises 15 residues. The ends were cut back, 0 bases at V and 7 bases at J, with 14 bases in the middle. Germline CDR1 reads SGDLS; CDR2 reads YYNGEE. Written as DNA, the CDR3 is TGTGCCAGCAGCGTAGGGCAGGTACCTACAAATGAGCAGTTCTTC. This sequence encodes CASSVGQVPTNEQFF.

This clonotype was seen more than once but under ten times. This rearrangement joins TRBV6-5 to TRBJ2-5; D uncertain. V lost 3 bases to trimming and J lost 1 base, with 12 bases between them. CDR1 and CDR2 (germline): MNHEY, SVGAGI. The CDR3 totals 15 residues. CDR3 residues: CASSYNPLGQETQYF. In nucleotides, the CDR3 is TGTGCCAGCAGTTATAATCCCCTGGGCCAAGAGACCCAGTACTTC.

A note on this clonotype: One end of the junction is discordant with germline, which a read error may explain. The chain uses TRBV27 and TRBJ2-3; D could derive from TRBD1 or TRBD2 (5 bases each). The CDR3 contains 14 residues. Per germline, CDR1 MNHEY and CDR2 SMNVEV (reference sequence). The chain's CDR3 is CAGRRGLGQDTQYF. CDR3 DNA: TGTGCCGGCAGACGAGGACTGGGGCAAGATACGCAGTATTTT.

This clonotype was counted between two and nine times. This chain connects TRBV7-9 to TRBJ1-1; D is ambiguous. Germline values: CDR1 SEHNR, CDR2 FQNEAQ (reference sequence). This CDR3 has 16 residues. The V end lost 5 bases, the J end lost 0 bases, and 16 bases lay between the germline ends. In nucleotides, the CDR3 is TGTGCCAGCAGCCCCCTTTTGATGGCGATGAACACTGAAGCTTTCTTT. It is translated as CASSPLLMAMNTEAFF.

About this clonotype: A read error may explain this, as a much larger clone is one base away. The chain joins TRBV20-1 to TRBJ2-5, with D hard to call. The CDR3 length is 12 residues. Germline-derived CDR1 and CDR2 are DFQATT and SNEGSKA (reference sequence). CDR3 protein: CSVKPYQEAQYF. The CDR3 DNA reads TGCAGTGTTAAACCGTACCAAGAGGCCCAGTACTTC.

With respect to this clonotype: At one end the junction does not follow the germline gene, possibly because of a read error. V usage is TRBV20-1 and J usage is TRBJ1-4; D unclear. Germline CDR1 DFQATT, CDR2 SNEGSKA (reference sequence). This CDR3 has 13 residues. This CDR3 reads CSANPATSEKLFF. CDR3 nucleotides: TGCAGTGCTAATCCAGCAACTAGTGAAAAACTGTTTTTT.